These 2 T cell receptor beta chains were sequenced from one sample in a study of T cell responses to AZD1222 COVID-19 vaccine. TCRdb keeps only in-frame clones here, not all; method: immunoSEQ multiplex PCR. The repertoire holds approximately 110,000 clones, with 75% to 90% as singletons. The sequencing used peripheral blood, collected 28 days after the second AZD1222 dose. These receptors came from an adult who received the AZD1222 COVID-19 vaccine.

CDR3 in amino acids: CASSQTGSREQYF. CDR3 DNA: TGCGCCAGCAGCCAAACCGGGAGCAGGGAGCAGTACTTC. The chain employs TRBV4-1 and TRBJ2-7; weak D call: TRBD2 (6 bases). The CDR3 sequence is 13 residues long. Germline values: CDR1 MGHRA, CDR2 YSYEKL. Trimming pared 2 bases from V and 7 bases from J, leaving 12 bases between.

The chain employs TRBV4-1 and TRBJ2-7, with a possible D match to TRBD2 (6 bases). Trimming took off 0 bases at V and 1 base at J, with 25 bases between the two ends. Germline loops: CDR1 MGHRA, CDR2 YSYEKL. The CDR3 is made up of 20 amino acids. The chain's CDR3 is CASSQEGGGEWFGGSYEQYF. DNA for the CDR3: TGCGCCAGCAGCCAAGAGGGCGGCGGGGAATGGTTTGGGGGGTCCTACGAGCAGTACTTC.